The 2 T cell receptor beta chains below all came from one sample that was sequenced in a study of regulatory T cells in long-lasting Graves disease. Construction of TCR beta libraries relied on iRepertoire HTBI primers and on Arm-PCR targeting CDR3 regions. Using its own MiXCR run on the multiplex PCR reads, TCRdb lists one record per CDR3 protein. The sample records around 240,000 distinct CDR3 sequences, around 19% being singletons. Time point noted: newly diagnosed GD, antithyroid drugs for less than 3 months. The authors made the TCR library using RNA they extracted from PBMCs. The same specimen was also included in a second study, on T cells in Graves' hyperthyroidism and ophthalmopathy.

Specimen: peripheral blood mononuclear cells (PBMCs), collected at new diagnosis, from a patient treated with antithyroid drugs. Source of these receptors: a woman younger than 45 with Graves disease.

Many counts were recorded for this clonotype. The chain has TRBV20-1 and TRBJ2-7; 13 positions agree with TRBD2. V shed 0 bases and J 2 bases; nucleotides not matched to a gene: 4. The CDR3 length is 16 residues. The germline V gene has CDR1 DFQATT and CDR2 SNEGSKA (reference sequence). The CDR3 loop is CSAREITSGGAYEQYF. The CDR3 region has the DNA TGCAGTGCTAGAGAAATTACTAGCGGGGGGGCCTACGAGCAGTACTTC.

This clonotype was seen more than once but under ten times. The V call is TRBV11-3, the J call TRBJ2-5, with 16 bases identical to TRBD2. J was trimmed by 2 bases and V by 3 bases; bases with no gene match: 6. The length of the CDR3 is 18 residues. Germline V gene lookup returns CDR1 SGHNT and CDR2 YENEEA. CDR3 DNA: TGTGCCAGCAGCTTTGGGACTAGCGGGGGGGCTAAGCAAGAGACCCAGTACTTC. Translation gives CASSFGTSGGAKQETQYF.